This T cell receptor beta chain was observed in a study of blood T cell repertoires in COVID-19. Authors' processing steps: Reference gene primer amplification in the assay estimated nucleated cell counts. Data came from immunoSEQ multiplex PCR; TCRdb stores just in-frame clones and leaves some out. V and J calls and clone size are copied from that table; D and trimming were computed from the DNA. There are more than 95,000 clones in the sample; roughly 80% occur only once, and 26% lies in the top ten. The sequenced sample was peripheral blood. The clonotype was recovered from a man in his sixties with acute or convalescent COVID-19.

The CDR3: CASSQDSPGGSNTEAFF. CDR3 nucleotides: TGCGCCAGCAGCCAAGATTCGCCAGGGGGGTCGAACACTGAAGCTTTCTTT. This sequence joins TRBV4-1 and TRBJ1-1; the match to TRBD1 covers 7 bases. Looked up from germline, CDR1 is MGHRA and CDR2 is YSYEKL. V lost 0 bases to trimming and J lost 1 base; unmatched junction nucleotides: 8. The CDR3 spans 17 residues.